Below, 23 T cell receptor beta chains from the same sample are listed, as sequenced in a study of monozygotic twins with inflammatory bowel disease. TCRdb reprocessed the 5' RACE reads and keeps a single row for each CDR3 protein, giving no DNA. Here the sample table reports roughly 330,000 distinct CDR3 sequences. The sequencing sample was made of blood. These receptors came from a human donor with ulcerative colitis or Crohn's disease, or a healthy co-twin of an affected twin (not recorded which).

The chain has TRBV7-9 and TRBJ1-1; TCRdb calls TRBD1, which cannot be checked without DNA. The CDR3 consists of 13 residues. Per germline, CDR1 SEHNR and CDR2 FQNEAQ (reference sequence). The CDR3 is CASRNLGAAEAFF. Full variable domain (remainder filled in from reference TRBV7-9 and TRBJ1-1): DTGVSQNPRHKITKRGQNVTFRCDPISEHNRLYWYRQTLGQGPEFLTYFQNEAQLEKSRLLSDRFSAERPKGSFSTLEIQRTEQGDSAMYLCASRNLGAAEAFFGQGTRLTVV.

J is TRBJ1-2 and V is TRBV29-1. The CDR3 contains 13 residues. From germline, CDR1 is SQVTM and CDR2 ANQGSEA. The CDR3 spells CSAAGGINYGYTF.

V usage is TRBV5-1 and J usage is TRBJ2-1; there is no DNA to check the TCRdb D call of TRBD2. This CDR3 region has 16 residues. Germline-derived CDR1 and CDR2 are SGHRS and YFSETQ. This chain's CDR3 is CASRDLGTSFYNEQFF.

This CDR3 reads CATLDSDNEKLFF. The rearrangement links TRBV19 to TRBJ1-4; TCRdb proposes TRBD1, but this gene call is untestable without DNA. CDR1 is LNHDA and CDR2 is SQIVND in the germline V gene (reference sequence). CDR3 length: 13 amino acids.

The chain recombines TRBV6-2 or TRBV6-3 with TRBJ2-7; the D gene TCRdb calls, TRBD1, cannot be checked with no DNA. Germline loops: CDR1 MNHEY, CDR2 SVGEGT. The CDR3 contains 13 residues. CDR3 sequence reads: CASTQGESYEQYF.

The CDR3 sequence: CASSGFYNEQFF. The chain links TRBV5-6 to TRBJ2-1. CDR1 is SGHDT and CDR2 is YYEEEE in the germline V gene. The CDR3 has 12 amino acids. Full variable domain (outside the CDR3, taken from reference TRBV5-6 and TRBJ2-1): DAGVTQSPTHLIKTRGQQVTLRCSPKSGHDTVSWYQQALGQGPQFIFQYYEEEERQRGNFPDRFSGHQFPNYSSELNVNALLLGDSALYLCASSGFYNEQFFGPGTRLTVL.

The J gene is TRBJ1-5, the V gene TRBV4-2; the D call of TRBD1 rests on TCRdb alone, since no DNA is present to check it. The V gene's germline CDR1 is LGHNA and CDR2 YNFKEQ. CDR3 size: 16 residues. The CDR3 region is CASSQRAGSPNQPQHF.

The J gene is TRBJ2-3, the V gene TRBV5-5. The CDR3 is 15 residues long. CDR1 is SGHKS, CDR2 YYEKEE, per germline (reference sequence). The chain's CDR3 is CASSLDGVKGDTQYF.

This chain uses TRBV20-1 with TRBJ2-3; no DNA is available, so the TRBD1 call from TCRdb remains unchecked. This CDR3 has 12 amino acids. Germline CDR1 and CDR2: DFQATT and SNEGSKA (reference sequence). The CDR3 here is CSARGDTDTQYF.

The chain recombines TRBV12-3 or TRBV12-4 with TRBJ1-1; TCRdb's assignment of TRBD1 cannot be checked, as there is no DNA. This CDR3 comprises 13 residues. The CDR3 spells CASSSGTPTEAFF.

The genes are TRBV19 and TRBJ2-3; as DNA is missing, the TRBD2 call by TCRdb cannot be tested. The germline V gene encodes CDR1 LNHDA and CDR2 SQIVND (reference sequence). The CDR3 runs to 14 residues. CDR3: CASSGAGVTDTQYF.

The chain links TRBV20-1 to TRBJ1-2. Germline V gives CDR1 DFQATT, CDR2 SNEGSKA (reference sequence). CDR3 length equals 16 residues. CDR3 sequence reads: CSARDRTPLTSYGYTF.

The CDR3 is CSASEFASEAFF. V is TRBV29-1 and J is TRBJ1-1. The CDR3 is 12 residues long. CDR1 and CDR2 from the germline V gene are SQVTM and ANQGSEA.

The CDR3 is CSPDRVGELFF. The genes are TRBV20-1 and TRBJ2-2; TCRdb reports TRBD1, a call that lacks DNA to check it against. Germline CDR1 and CDR2: DFQATT and SNEGSKA (reference sequence). This CDR3 spans 11 amino acids.

The V call is TRBV5-1, the J call TRBJ2-7; the TCRdb call, TRBD2, lacks DNA for checking. This CDR3 has 14 residues. Germline V CDR1 and CDR2: SGHRS, YFSETQ. This chain's CDR3 is CASSSERDFYEQDF. The whole variable domain, remainder taken from reference TRBV5-1 and TRBJ2-7, is KAGVTQTPRYLIKTRGQQVTLSCSPISGHRSVSWYQQTPGQGLQFLFEYFSETQRNKGNFPGRFSGRQFSNSRSEMNVSTLELGDSALYLCASSSERDFYEQDFGPGTRLTVT.

The chain is built from TRBV27 and TRBJ2-5; TCRdb's assignment of TRBD2 cannot be checked, as there is no DNA. Germline values: CDR1 MNHEY, CDR2 SMNVEV (reference sequence). The CDR3 is 12 residues long. Here the CDR3 reads CASSFGRGLEYF.

The chain has TRBV5-1 and TRBJ2-2. Germline V gives CDR1 SGHRS, CDR2 YFSETQ. There are 14 residues in the CDR3. The CDR3: CASSAPANTGELFF. The variable domain in full, with the rest retrieved from reference TRBV5-1 and TRBJ2-2, is KAGVTQTPRYLIKTRGQQVTLSCSPISGHRSVSWYQQTPGQGLQFLFEYFSETQRNKGNFPGRFSGRQFSNSRSEMNVSTLELGDSALYLCASSAPANTGELFFGEGSRLTVL.

This chain joins TRBV10-3 and TRBJ2-3; TCRdb returns TRBD2, unconfirmable since there is no DNA. The CDR3 consists of 17 residues. Germline CDR1 ENHRY, CDR2 SYGVKD. The CDR3: CAISEASGGEDTDTQYF.

The chain combines TRBV4-1 with TRBJ2-1; TCRdb reports TRBD2, a call that lacks DNA to check it against. The CDR3 is made up of 16 amino acids. Germline lookup yields CDR1 MGHRA and CDR2 YSYEKL. CDR3 loop: CASSQEVGRPYNEQFF.

The chain recombines TRBV7-9 with TRBJ1-5. Germline CDR1 SEHNR, CDR2 FQNEAQ (reference sequence). The CDR3 length is 12 residues. CDR3 protein: CASSAGPQPQHF.

This chain joins TRBV20-1 and TRBJ1-6; TCRdb returns TRBD1, unconfirmable since there is no DNA. The CDR3 extends over 15 amino acids. CDR1 is DFQATT, CDR2 SNEGSKA, per germline (reference sequence). CDR3 in amino acids: CSARPPGWNNSPLHF.

This chain uses TRBV20-1 with TRBJ2-7; TCRdb lists TRBD1, though no DNA is available to test this call. The CDR3 is 16 amino acids. Germline V gene lookup returns CDR1 DFQATT and CDR2 SNEGSKA (reference sequence). This CDR3 is CSARDMGQGPAYEQYF.

The rearrangement joins TRBV19 to TRBJ1-2. CDR3 length: 15 amino acids. Germline CDR1 and CDR2: LNHDA and SQIVND (reference sequence). The CDR3 sequence is CASRMDGMGGYGYTF.